The clone carrying this TCR beta chain has only a few counts. These data belong to a study of shared T cell receptors in the human thymus. Here immunoSEQ multiplex PCR was the method, and the copy in TCRdb shows in-frame clones only, minus some. The table has some 660,000 clones, more than 70% seen once. The CDR3 is made up of 12 amino acids. Trimming removed 0 bases at V and 7 bases at J, with 7 bases between. Germline values: CDR1 SGHNT, CDR2 YYREEE (reference sequence). These data were also filed under a second study, of human thymus T cells. From that study: Resections removed during corrective heart surgery provided the thymus tissue used. In unrelated individuals, thymic repertoires overlapped highly, according to related research.

Sequencing used thymocytes. The receptor was isolated from a boy younger than two with a congenital heart defect. The J gene is TRBJ1-2, the V gene TRBV5-4; D gene ambiguous. The CDR3 sequence is CASSLASAGYTF. The CDR3 nucleotides are TGTGCCAGCAGCTTGGCCAGCGCTGGCTACACCTTC.